A selection of T cell receptor beta chains follows, all from one sample in a study of blood T cell repertoires in COVID-19. Libraries were prepared by immunoSEQ multiplex PCR; TCRdb keeps only in-frame clonotypes and omits some of them. The sample has 55,000 or so clones; more than 70% are singletons. Sequencing used peripheral blood. Receptors originate from a man in his sixties with active or convalescent COVID-19. The CDR3 runs from the conserved cysteine through the conserved F or W.

TRBV5-4,17,CASSFPSGGFGANVLTF
TRBV29-1,16,CSVEDARGVVNTEAFF
TRBV4-3,14,CASSQDSHNQPQHF
TRBV10-3,15,CAISDSRTGDSPLHF
TRBV7-2,12,CASSTRHSPLHF
TRBV4-2,14,CASSQERIGYEQYF
TRBV2,13,CASSTGTGALAFF
TRBV28,15,CASSDTGYSGNTIYF
TRBV5-1,15,CASSFQTGWNTEAFF
TRBV6-4,15,CASSTRAGGPYGYTF
TRBV5-8,14,CASSFGLPRYEQYF
TRBV7-9,14,CASSLVPSSYEQYF
TRBV7-2,14,CASSSGTGFEKLFF
TRBV3-1/TRBV3-2,13,CASSQVAGMKLFF
TRBV6-1,16,CASSDRTRANTGELFF
TRBV15,14,CATRSEGKRAEAFF
TRBV19,15,CASSIMRGPGNTIYF
TRBV3-1/TRBV3-2,14,CASSRDRANYGYTF
TRBV2,13,CASRGATAETQYF
TRBV28,12,CASREGDQPQHF
TRBV10-3,14,CAIKRDRTNEKLFF
TRBV5-1,15,CASSPTGAPNEKLFF
TRBV9,22,CASSRMVGTGLAGPRLYNEQFF
TRBV5-5,19,CASSLQSTSGGKSTDTQYF
TRBV5-4,14,CASSPGQGRYGYTF
TRBV25-1,13,CATGSGVSYEQYF
TRBV19,16,CASSRGINRGGETQYF